This T cell receptor (beta chain) was found in a study of shared T cell receptors in the human thymus. Libraries were prepared by immunoSEQ multiplex PCR; TCRdb keeps only in-frame clonotypes and omits some of them. The sample comprises about 380,000 clones, over 90% of which are singletons, and roughly 0.02% rests with the top ten. The sequencing sample was made of thymocytes. The clonotype comes from a human donor.

CDR3 loop: CATDTPSGMTNTGELFF. The CDR3 DNA follows: TGTGCCACCGACACCCCGTCCGGGATGACGAACACCGGGGAGCTGTTTTTT. The genes are TRBV28 and TRBJ2-2, with D perhaps matching TRBD2 (5 bases). The V gene lost 10 bases and the J gene lost 0 bases, with 21 bases spanning the gap. Per the germline V gene, CDR1 is MDHEN and CDR2 is SYDVKM. This CDR3 has 17 residues.